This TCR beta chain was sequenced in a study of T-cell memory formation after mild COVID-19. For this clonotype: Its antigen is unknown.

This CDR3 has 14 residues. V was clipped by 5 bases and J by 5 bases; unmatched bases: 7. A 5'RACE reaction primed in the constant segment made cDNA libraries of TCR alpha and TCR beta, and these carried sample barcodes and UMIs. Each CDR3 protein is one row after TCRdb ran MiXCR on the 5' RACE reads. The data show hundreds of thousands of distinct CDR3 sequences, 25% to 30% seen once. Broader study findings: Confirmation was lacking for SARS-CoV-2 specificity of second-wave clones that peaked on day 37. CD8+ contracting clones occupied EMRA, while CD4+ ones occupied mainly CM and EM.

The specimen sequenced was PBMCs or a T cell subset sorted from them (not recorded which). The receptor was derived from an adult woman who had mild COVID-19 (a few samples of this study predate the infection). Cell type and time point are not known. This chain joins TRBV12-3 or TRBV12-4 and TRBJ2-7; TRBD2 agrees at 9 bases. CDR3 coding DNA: TGTGCCAGCAGTACCTGGACTAGCGTCCACGAGCAGTACTTC. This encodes CASSTWTSVHEQYF.